Included here is one T cell receptor (beta chain) sequence, with context. Its specificity is not known. TCRdb reprocessed the 5' RACE reads with MiXCR, giving one entry per CDR3 protein. Among roughly 120,000 distinct CDR3 sequences, roughly an eighth were seen once, and the ten largest hold almost 3%. These data come from a study of CD8 T cells in ankylosing spondylitis. The junction had 5 bases not matched to a gene; V was cut back by 5 bases and J by 3 bases. This CDR3 has 14 residues. Germline V gene data show CDR1 as SGHTA and CDR2 as FQGNSA. Findings and caveats of the study: Researchers report that disease-linked clones proved CD8+ and relatively rare in peripheral blood. Some motif variants had been reported before (in reactive arthritis synovial fluid and blood). For ankylosing spondylitis blood, a TCR beta motif of under ten highly homologous variants appeared characteristic. Matched synovial fluid from ankylosing spondylitis patients was reported to be enriched for disease-linked clones.

This chain links TRBV7-2 with TRBJ1-2; 8 bases fit TRBD1. This receptor was taken from a female donor with ankylosing spondylitis or in good health (not recorded which). The material sequenced was blood, either unsorted or a sorted T cell fraction (not recorded which). The CDR3 DNA reads TGTGCCAGCAGCCGTGGACAGGGAGACTATGGCTACACCTTC. Translating gives CASSRGQGDYGYTF.